The clone carrying this T cell receptor beta chain was observed many times. Together with a sample-barcoded 5' primer, a J-beta primer mix was included in a second PCR lasting about 6 to 11 cycles. MiXCR, applied by TCRdb to the 5' RACE reads, yields one record per CDR3 protein. Counted here are 750,000 to 1,000,000 distinct CDR3 sequences, 29% occurring once; the ten biggest clones make up 9.5% to 13%. This entry is derived from a study of blood T cells in healthy people across ages. The germline CDR1 and CDR2 sequences are SGHTA and FQGNSA. The CDR3 has 16 amino acids. V lost 9 bases, J lost 5 bases, and 15 bases stayed unmatched. The same sample was also used in a study of T cells of mothers and their children.

This clonotype was obtained from a woman aged 35 to 49 in good health. The sequencing sample was made of blood. The genes are TRBV7-2 and TRBJ2-1, with 8 bases fitting TRBD2. The chain's CDR3 is CASSGPSRGVDNEQFF. In nucleotides, the CDR3 is TGTGCCAGTAGCGGGCCGTCGCGGGGGGTTGACAATGAGCAGTTCTTC.